This is a list of T cell receptor beta chains from one sample in a study of cytomegalovirus exposure and HLA in healthy donors. The repertoire was sequenced with immunoSEQ multiplex PCR; TCRdb's copy has only in-frame clones and lacks some. Of 200,000 to 250,000 clones listed, more than 75% are singletons. The specimen sequenced was PBMCs. The receptor set was obtained from a woman aged 40 to 50 in good health and CMV-seropositive. Both conserved end residues are part of each CDR3. A D gene is named only where the DNA matches it firmly. The size of a clone is reported for some rows only, either as once, few or many, or as a class for expanded clones.

j_call: TRBJ2-3
d_call: TRBD2
clone_size: NA
v_call: TRBV18
cdr3_aa: CASSSGLAGFTDTQYF
cdr3_nt: TGTGCCAGCTCATCGGGACTAGCGGGGTTCACAGATACGCAGTATTTT

j_call: TRBJ1-4
d_call: NA
clone_size: NA
v_call: TRBV29-1
cdr3_aa: CSADSSEKLFF
cdr3_nt: TGCAGCGCTGACAGTTCCGAAAAACTGTTTTTT

j_call: TRBJ2-2
d_call: NA
clone_size: NA
v_call: TRBV5-1
cdr3_aa: CASSYGVAEGELFF
cdr3_nt: TGCGCCAGCAGCTACGGGGTTGCCGAGGGGGAGCTGTTTTTT

j_call: TRBJ2-5
d_call: NA
clone_size: few
v_call: TRBV5-1
cdr3_aa: CASSLGTTSQETQYF
cdr3_nt: TGCGCCAGCAGCCTTGGGACAACCTCCCAAGAGACCCAGTACTTC

j_call: TRBJ2-1
d_call: NA
clone_size: NA
v_call: TRBV11-2
cdr3_aa: CASSLAGSYNEQFF
cdr3_nt: TGTGCCAGCAGCTTGGCGGGAAGCTACAATGAGCAGTTCTTC

j_call: TRBJ1-4
d_call: NA
clone_size: NA
v_call: TRBV19
cdr3_aa: CASSIVGGGNEKLFF
cdr3_nt: TGTGCCAGTAGTATAGTGGGCGGAGGGAATGAAAAACTGTTTTTT

j_call: TRBJ2-7
d_call: TRBD1
clone_size: NA
v_call: TRBV5-4
cdr3_aa: CASSLRGRGPSYEQYF
cdr3_nt: TGTGCCAGCAGCTTGAGGGGCAGGGGGCCCTCCTACGAGCAGTACTTC

j_call: TRBJ1-2
d_call: NA
clone_size: NA
v_call: TRBV5-4
cdr3_aa: CASRHRVANYGYTF
cdr3_nt: TGTGCCAGCAGGCACAGGGTGGCTAACTATGGCTACACCTTC

j_call: TRBJ1-1
d_call: NA
clone_size: NA
v_call: TRBV30
cdr3_aa: CAWSVDSNTEAFF
cdr3_nt: TGTGCCTGGAGCGTCGACTCGAACACTGAAGCTTTCTTT

j_call: TRBJ2-3
d_call: TRBD1
clone_size: NA
v_call: TRBV7-9
cdr3_aa: CASSLGGQGSADTQYF
cdr3_nt: TGTGCCAGCAGCTTAGGGGGACAGGGATCAGCAGATACGCAGTATTTT

j_call: TRBJ2-3
d_call: TRBD2
clone_size: NA
v_call: TRBV5-1
cdr3_aa: CASSLNPGTMLTDTQYF
cdr3_nt: TGCGCCAGCAGCTTGAATCCCGGGACTATGTTGACAGATACGCAGTATTTT

j_call: TRBJ1-2
d_call: TRBD1
clone_size: NA
v_call: TRBV30
cdr3_aa: CAWSVLQGAVGGYTF
cdr3_nt: TGTGCCTGGAGTGTACTACAGGGGGCCGTAGGGGGCTACACCTTC

j_call: TRBJ1-6
d_call: NA
clone_size: NA
v_call: TRBV21-1
cdr3_aa: CASSKGGAYPTLHF
cdr3_nt: TGTGCCAGCAGCAAAGGGGGAGCGTATCCCACCCTCCACTTT

j_call: TRBJ2-3
d_call: NA
clone_size: NA
v_call: TRBV2
cdr3_aa: CASSLLLVHTDTQYF
cdr3_nt: TGTGCCAGCAGTCTTCTACTAGTGCACACAGATACGCAGTATTTT

j_call: TRBJ1-4
d_call: NA
clone_size: NA
v_call: TRBV4-1
cdr3_aa: CASSQEGGDTYF
cdr3_nt: TGCGCCAGCAGCCAAGAAGGGGGGGACACGTATTTT

j_call: TRBJ2-4
d_call: TRBD1
clone_size: NA
v_call: TRBV29-1
cdr3_aa: CSVGQGARNIQYF
cdr3_nt: TGCAGCGTGGGACAGGGGGCGCGGAACATTCAGTACTTC

j_call: TRBJ2-7
d_call: TRBD1
clone_size: NA
v_call: TRBV7-2
cdr3_aa: CASSLGRNRGSYEQYF
cdr3_nt: TGTGCCAGCAGCTTAGGCAGGAACAGGGGTTCCTACGAGCAGTACTTC

j_call: TRBJ1-2
d_call: NA
clone_size: NA
v_call: TRBV6-1
cdr3_aa: CASTLDSRVNYGYTF
cdr3_nt: TGTGCCAGCACCCTGGACAGCCGTGTTAACTATGGCTACACCTTC

j_call: TRBJ2-5
d_call: NA
clone_size: NA
v_call: TRBV19
cdr3_aa: CASTTPGGSQYF
cdr3_nt: TGTGCCAGTACCACCCCCGGGGGTTCCCAGTACTTC

j_call: TRBJ1-1
d_call: NA
clone_size: NA
v_call: TRBV5-1
cdr3_aa: CASSSRAVMNTEAFF
cdr3_nt: TGCGCCAGCAGCTCCAGGGCAGTCATGAACACTGAAGCTTTCTTT

j_call: TRBJ1-2
d_call: NA
clone_size: NA
v_call: TRBV6-5
cdr3_aa: CASSRTVDYGYTF
cdr3_nt: TGTGCCAGCAGTCGGACAGTCGACTATGGCTACACCTTC

j_call: TRBJ2-7
d_call: TRBD1
clone_size: NA
v_call: TRBV7-9
cdr3_aa: CASAGTGLGEQYF
cdr3_nt: TGTGCCAGTGCCGGGACAGGGTTAGGCGAGCAGTACTTC

j_call: TRBJ2-7
d_call: NA
clone_size: few
v_call: TRBV11-2
cdr3_aa: CASSSVREGRAYEQYF
cdr3_nt: TGTGCCAGCAGCTCTGTACGGGAAGGCAGAGCCTACGAGCAGTACTTC

j_call: TRBJ2-4
d_call: NA
clone_size: NA
v_call: TRBV25-1
cdr3_aa: CASSFKNIQYF
cdr3_nt: TGTGCCAGCAGCTTCAAAAACATTCAGTACTTC

j_call: TRBJ2-5
d_call: NA
clone_size: NA
v_call: TRBV7-2
cdr3_aa: CASSLEQGRTQYF
cdr3_nt: TGTGCCAGCAGCTTAGAGCAGGGCAGGACCCAGTACTTC

j_call: TRBJ2-5
d_call: TRBD1
clone_size: NA
v_call: TRBV5-8
cdr3_aa: CASSFGAGTGGAGTQYF
cdr3_nt: TGTGCCAGCAGCTTTGGTGCCGGGACAGGGGGCGCCGGGACCCAGTACTTC

j_call: TRBJ1-2
d_call: TRBD1
clone_size: NA
v_call: TRBV16
cdr3_aa: CASSPRQGKEDGYTF
cdr3_nt: TGTGCCAGCAGTCCGAGACAGGGAAAAGAGGATGGCTACACCTTC

j_call: TRBJ1-1
d_call: TRBD1
clone_size: few
v_call: TRBV5-6
cdr3_aa: CASIMGGQGYTEAFF
cdr3_nt: TGTGCCAGCATCATGGGGGGACAGGGTTACACTGAAGCTTTCTTT